Described below is a single T cell receptor (beta chain) sequence and its context. Its antigen is still unknown. It has no much larger one-base neighbor in the sample; base qualities were not kept. Reading the germline V gene gives CDR1 SGHTA and CDR2 FQGNSA. Trimming removed 5 bases from V and 5 bases from J; the gene matches leave 7 bases unexplained. CDR3 length: 15 amino acids, cysteine to phenylalanine. Kept here is only the CDR3 DNA, which spans 45 bases and is read in frame from base 1. The method was the immunoSEQ multiplex PCR assay. A mixture of 60 forward primers for TCR Vbeta segments and 13 reverse primers for TCR Jbeta segments was used in the multiplex PCR. The CDR3 region of rearranged TCR beta genes was amplified from genomic DNA with a multiplex PCR assay. The Illumina HiSeq System was used to sequence the amplified TCR beta libraries as 87-base-pair reads. Per the original workflow: A later analysis tallied 75 million to 95 million unique TCR beta chains across the 650 to 750 repertoires, and approximately 12 million of those chains were shared by two or more donors. A nearest-neighbor algorithm error-corrected the raw reads and collapsed the reads into unique sequences, merging closely related sequences to remove PCR and sequencing errors. To assign V, D and J gene segments, CDR3 sequences were aligned to IMGT reference sequences. For a sequence to be retained, at least a six-nucleotide match to both a V gene segment and a J gene segment was required. Rearrangements were classified as productive when the CDR3 lacked stop codons and remained in frame with V and J, and all other rearrangements were classified as non-productive. CDR3 was defined by IMGT convention, running from the second conserved V-encoded cysteine to the conserved J-encoded phenylalanine. Sequences without an unambiguous match to a single V gene segment were excluded from the earlier analysis of 500 to 700 of the donors. An earlier analysis of about 590 of the donors classified V segments as functional when productive rearrangements were above 56.7% and as segregating when the standard deviation between donors was above 5%. A statistical classification framework was built to diagnose cytomegalovirus status from the catalog of TCR beta chain sequences. V and J gene assignment, in a later analysis, came from comparing TCR nucleotide sequences with IMGT/GENE-DB human TR gene sequences. A later analysis assigned CDR3 sequences and most-parsimonious VDJ recombination scenarios with the TCRdist pipeline. In a later analysis, every TCR beta chain was defined by the combination of its CDR3 amino acid sequence and its V-gene family, and reads without a unique V-gene family were dropped. In a later analysis, 500 to 650 highly shared, low-generation-probability nucleotide sequences were removed to address suspected cross-contamination and a sequencing artifact. For each public chain, a later analysis derived a clonal expansion index from normalized ranks of inferred template counts within each repertoire. Generation probabilities in a later analysis came from a VDJ recombination model fitted to out-of-frame rearrangements, and those results were checked against IGoR. A later analysis scored TCR-TCR, TCR-HLA and TCR-CMV co-occurrence with hypergeometric tests, applying a repertoire-size bias correction to TCR pairs. False discovery rates were estimated in a later analysis by permuting HLA or CMV assignments 20 times. A later analysis grouped co-occurring TCRs with DBSCAN, adding TCRdist sequence similarity when clustering within HLA-allele-positive subsets. Co-occurrence clustering excluded repertoires with fewer than 30,000 or more than 120,000 public chains, plus five with anomalous nucleotide sharing. Imported from immuneACCESS, the table was reduced by TCRdb to in-frame sequences with V and J called. These copies leave out some clones; in studies compared against another copy, an unresolved V gene accounts for under half, and the cause of the remainder is not known. V and J calls plus clone size are reproduced from that table; the DNA served to infer D and trimming. Within this sample are around 120,000 clones, with about 80% of them counted one time only. About 1.8% of the sample is in the top ten clones.

This specimen comes from a study of cytomegalovirus exposure and HLA in healthy donors (dated by TCRdb to 2017 to 2019). For context, the study as a whole: An earlier analysis of approximately 640 of the donors reported approximately 290 Gb of sequence data and around 120 million unique TCR beta sequences from about 200 million T cells. An early release that covered fewer than 750 HLA-typed donors contained approximately 290 gigabases of sequencing data and around 80 million unique TCR sequences. Of the 398 genotyped donors, over 80% were placed in the genetic ancestry cluster associated with self-reported Caucasian donors. The study aimed to test whether cataloging public T cell receptors could reveal signatures of past pathogen exposure. The study profiled the T cell repertoires of about 720 subjects by immunosequencing and related them to cytomegalovirus serostatus. A separate validation cohort of some 130 different subjects was used in addition to the approximately 700-subject first cohort. To predict cytomegalovirus infection status, the study combined high-throughput TCR immunosequencing, statistical association of individual TCRs with disease status, and machine learning. To study patterns of TCR occurrence, a later analysis re-analyzed previously published TCR beta repertoires from 666 donors and added high-resolution HLA genotyping. Rather than drawing on any new phenotypic data, the later analysis identified candidate immune exposures from TCR beta sequences and the way those sequences occurred across donors. An earlier analysis of 587 of the donors used high-throughput TCR beta sequencing to judge whether each TCR beta V gene segment behaved as functional or pseudogenic. Donor age, sex, ethnicity and CMV serostatus were compiled alongside the repertoire data. Genome-wide SNP genotypes for about 65% of the roughly 670 donors were used in a later genetic analysis, which treated that subset as a discovery cohort. Every discovery cohort repertoire had been produced on one sequencing platform. Both class I and class II loci were covered by HLA typing, at four-digit resolution. Typing coverage differed by locus: A, B, C, DRB1 and DQB1 were typed in roughly 620-640 donors, DQA1 in about 560, DPA1 in nearly 610, and DPB1 in 450 to 480. Because of strong linkage in the cohort, 5 or 6 DR-DQ haplotypes were treated as single units for association and clustering. Among about 390 genotyped donors of the cohort, an average of 235,054 unique TCR beta nucleotide sequences were sequenced per donor, roughly a sixth of them non-productive. Findings and caveats that apply to the study as a whole: V-gene and J-gene trimming of TCR beta chains was associated with a missense DCLRE1C variant in a later genetic analysis, and the association was replicated in an independent cohort. A further reported finding was that TCR beta sequences accurately predicted the HLA-A and HLA-B alleles for most subjects in the first cohort. The study listed approximately 160 TCR beta chains as associated with cytomegalovirus. Sequencing depth was assumed to be roughly uniform across donors in the presence/absence analyses, though that assumption may not hold. Only TCR beta chains were sequenced in this cohort, and the absence of alpha or paired-chain data limited detectable features. Most TCR sequences were observed very rarely across donors, whereas some public TCRs were present in many individuals. In both the original and validation cohorts, the classifier was reported to diagnose cytomegalovirus status with high specificity and sensitivity. A later analysis reported that several top co-occurrence clusters appeared linked to parvovirus B19, influenza, CMV and Epstein-Barr virus. Immune exposure information for the cohort was limited to CMV serostatus. According to a later analysis, most CMV-associated TCR beta chains appeared to be HLA-restricted, and the HLA associations seemed to be driven largely by CMV exposure. According to the authors, the approach could potentially be generalized to other disease states and immunological phenotypes. In an earlier analysis of 500 to 650 of the donors, most TCR beta V segments appeared in productive rearrangements about 90% or about 30% of the time, broadly matching IMGT annotations. In vitro tests confirmed that a few of the cytomegalovirus-associated TCR beta chains recognize cytomegalovirus antigens. Some IMGT-functional V segments, including TRBV6-2 and TRBV6-3, could not be told apart with the 87-base-pair reads, so those segments were excluded. Compared with the roughly 670-donor mean, donors in an Asian-associated ancestry cluster had fewer N-insertions in productive TCRs, according to a later genetic analysis. A later analysis found that HLA-associated TCR beta chains were more clonally expanded and had lower generation probabilities than equally common non-associated chains. In a later analysis, TCR association rates were found to vary across HLA loci, with the most associated TCRs seen for DRB1 alleles and the fewest for HLA-C alleles. Linkage disequilibrium might explain the correlated functional status among segregating V segments, but an unknown experimental factor could not be excluded. Strong co-occurrence of HLA alleles, especially DR and DQ, made assigning TCR associations to individual alleles difficult. The sequencing pipeline was judged likely to have produced a cluster of highly shared sequence variants as a technical artifact. Because some donors lacked HLA typing at each locus, the association tests relied only on the typed subset. About 17 rarely observed V segments, including chromosome 9 orphons, were excluded from the earlier analysis of about 610 of the donors because counts were too low. A later analysis associated about 18,000 TCR beta sequences with specific HLA alleles at a false discovery rate of 0.05.

The cohort was made up of 666 healthy bone marrow donors. At the time of sampling, every cohort member was nominally healthy, though immune exposures that went unrecorded were likely present. The donor was CMV seronegative and was included in the group of several hundred seronegative cohort members. A peripheral blood sample was provided by each donor, and peripheral blood mononuclear cells were used for TCR beta sequencing. The Qiagen DNeasy Blood Extraction Kit was used to extract genomic DNA from the blood cell samples. This sequence uses TRBV7-2 and TRBJ2-2; 8 bases in the middle match TRBD1. This receptor was taken from a woman aged 45-65 years in good health and CMV-seronegative. The sample taken for sequencing was PBMCs. The DNA is TGTGCCAGCAGCCGGGGACAGGCAGAGACCGGGGAGCTGTTTTTT. Its protein product is CASSRGQAETGELFF.